This T cell receptor (beta chain) was captured in a study of blood T cells in healthy people across ages. Study results and caveats: Per-million-T-cell TCR beta diversity fell roughly linearly with age. The long-lived group displayed more naive CD4+ cells, plus higher diversity, than the aged donors did.

Concerning this clonotype itself: Its antigen is not known.

A second roughly 6 to 12 cycle PCR used barcoded and J-beta primers. Using its own MiXCR run on the 5' RACE reads, TCRdb lists one record per CDR3 protein. Of approximately 820,000 distinct CDR3 sequences detected, under 55% appear once; the ten largest clones hold under 20%. V was clipped by 4 bases and J by 6 bases, with 16 bases between them. Per the germline V gene, CDR1 is SGHRS and CDR2 is YFSETQ. This CDR3 comprises 14 residues. Each donor was a healthy Caucasian individual from Russia, aged about 6 to 95. Per individual sample, total RNA of at least 5 micrograms was extracted. Source material: blood. The sequence derives from a man in his fifties or sixties in good health. The chain links TRBV5-1 to TRBJ1-2; the D gene is possibly TRBD1 (5 bases). This CDR3 is CASSVGPEGDGYTF. The DNA for the CDR3 is TGCGCCAGCAGCGTGGGGCCAGAGGGTGATGGCTACACCTTC.